The entry below gives a single T cell receptor beta chain sequence along with its context. As yet, its antigen is unknown. The CDR3 has 14 amino acids. The germline V gene encodes CDR1 LNHDA and CDR2 SQIVND (reference sequence). V lost 6 bases to trimming and J lost 0 bases, with 11 bases between them. The sample comes from a study of T cell responses to AZD1222 COVID-19 vaccine. Findings and caveats of the study: There were mostly white British donors and more females than males, and clonal diversity was possibly underestimated.

Method: immunoSEQ multiplex PCR; TCRdb's copy keeps in-frame clones and lacks some. Of fewer than 200,000 clones in the sample, 85% to 95% were seen once. This specimen consisted of peripheral blood, obtained 28 days after the second dose of the MenACWY control vaccine. The genes are TRBV19 and TRBJ1-1; no clear D gene. This receptor was obtained from an adult who received the MenACWY meningococcal vaccine as a control. The CDR3 sequence is CASRSIGLNTEAFF. For the CDR3, the DNA is TGTGCCAGTAGGAGTATAGGGCTGAACACTGAAGCTTTCTTT.